The next 7 T cell receptor beta chains were all read from a single sample in a study of PD-1 blockade in classical Hodgkin lymphoma. Relapse was seen in all patients after autologous stem cell transplantation, and brentuximab vedotin exposure was variable. The repertoire was sequenced with immunoSEQ multiplex PCR; TCRdb's copy has only in-frame clones and lacks some. This table has approximately 100,000 clones, just under 95% appearing once. The material sequenced was peripheral blood mononuclear cells (PBMCs), taken at baseline. Receptors originate from a human donor with classical Hodgkin lymphoma.

CDR3 coding DNA: TGTGCCAGCAGTTCCCTCACGGGACTCTCCTACAATGAGCAGTTCTTC. Translation gives CASSSLTGLSYNEQFF. V usage is TRBV6-5 and J usage is TRBJ2-1; D is perhaps TRBD2 (6 bases). CDR1 is MNHEY and CDR2 is SVGAGI in the germline V gene. V was cut by 4 bases and J by 0 bases, with 13 bases left in between. This CDR3 is 16 amino acids long.

This chain joins TRBV9 and TRBJ2-7, with TRBD2 matching over 10 bases. Germline lookup yields CDR1 SGDLS and CDR2 YYNGEE. The CDR3 covers 14 residues. V gave up 2 bases and J gave up 2 bases; unmatched junction bases: 1. CDR3 nucleotides: TGTGCCAGCAGCGTGACTAGCGGGCCCTACGAGCAGTACTTC. Amino acids: CASSVTSGPYEQYF.

The chain is built from TRBV4-1 and TRBJ1-4; weak D call: TRBD1 (6 bases). Deletions cut 3 bases from V and 8 bases from J, with 7 bases between. This CDR3 is 12 amino acids long. CDR1 is MGHRA, CDR2 YSYEKL, per germline. The DNA for the CDR3 is TGCGCCAGCAGCCAGGACAGCGAAAAACTGTTTTTT. Translated, it gives CASSQDSEKLFF.

V gene TRBV7-6 combines with J gene TRBJ2-7, with 7 bases matching TRBD2. CDR1 is SGHVS, CDR2 FNYEAQ, per germline. J was trimmed by 3 bases and V by 2 bases; bases with no gene match: 4. This CDR3 has 14 amino acids. CDR3 amino acids: CASSLRGSGYEQYF. CDR3 DNA sequence: TGTGCCAGCAGCTTACGCGGGAGCGGCTACGAGCAGTACTTC. The variable domain in full, completed from reference TRBV7-6 and TRBJ2-7, reads GAGVSQSPRYKVTKRGQDVALRCDPISGHVSLYWYRQALGQGPEFLTYFNYEAQQDKSGLPNDRFSAERPEGSISTLTIQRTEQRDSAMYRCASSLRGSGYEQYFGPGTRLTVT.

V and J are TRBV19 and TRBJ1-4; the D is unclear. V was cut by 6 bases and J by 12 bases, with 17 bases left in between. In germline, CDR1 is LNHDA, CDR2 SQIVND (reference sequence). The CDR3 is 13 amino acids. For the CDR3, the DNA is TGTGCCAGTAGCGCCGCGGGTAGGGAACAACTGTTTTTT. It encodes CASSAAGREQLFF.

The chain recombines TRBV6-5 with TRBJ2-1; the D is unclear. This CDR3 has 11 residues. Trimming removed 5 bases at V and 12 bases at J, with 11 bases between. The germline V gene encodes CDR1 MNHEY and CDR2 SVGAGI. Here the CDR3 DNA reads TGTGCCAGCAGTACTGGACCAAGGCAGTTCTTC. Its translation: CASSTGPRQFF.

J is TRBJ2-3 and V is TRBV30; weak D call: TRBD2 (6 bases). Per germline, CDR1 GTSNPN and CDR2 SVGIG (reference sequence). The CDR3 is made up of 11 amino acids. V shed 5 bases and J shed 7 bases, with 10 bases lying between them. The chain's CDR3 is CAWSEGNTQYF. CDR3 nucleotide sequence: TGTGCCTGGTCGGAGGGAAATACGCAGTATTTT.